This passage covers 18 T cell receptor beta chains from one sample sequenced in a study of cytomegalovirus exposure and HLA in healthy donors. Using immunoSEQ multiplex PCR, the repertoire was profiled, and TCRdb retains in-frame clones only, with some absent. The sample shows about 57,000 clones, 85% to 95% of them seen only once. Material for sequencing was PBMCs. These receptor sequences come from a woman aged 18-29 years in good health and CMV-seronegative.

The V and J genes are TRBV5-6 and TRBJ1-1; D uncertain. The germline V gene encodes CDR1 SGHDT and CDR2 YYEEEE. The V end lost 0 bases, the J end lost 7 bases, and 10 bases lay between the germline ends. The CDR3 length is 13 residues. The CDR3 nucleotides read TGTGCCAGCAGCTTGGCGGGAGGAAATGAAGCTTTCTTT. Translated, it gives CASSLAGGNEAFF.

In DNA form, the CDR3 reads TGTGCCAGCTCAACGGGACAGGGCGTGATCTATGGCTACACCTTC. This translates into CASSTGQGVIYGYTF. The J gene is TRBJ1-2, the V gene TRBV18, with 9 nucleotides matching TRBD1. The CDR3 contains 15 residues. From germline, CDR1 is KGHSH and CDR2 LQKENI. The junction had 8 bases not matched to a gene; V was cut back by 5 bases and J by 4 bases.

The chain has TRBV11-2 and TRBJ1-1; D remains unclear. Germline V lookup: CDR1 SGHAT, CDR2 FQNNGV. The ends were cut back, 1 base at V and 2 bases at J, with 5 bases in the middle. This CDR3 region has 13 residues. The CDR3 DNA reads as TGTGCCAGCAGCTTAGCGGGAAACACTGAAGCTTTCTTT. Translation: CASSLAGNTEAFF.

This clone was seen only once. This chain joins TRBV9 and TRBJ2-2, with TRBD1 matching over 8 bases. The CDR3 is 15 amino acids. V was clipped by 2 bases and J by 4 bases; unmatched bases: 4. The germline V gene has CDR1 SGDLS and CDR2 YYNGEE. The CDR3 loop reads CASSVSGGSTGELFF. CDR3 nucleotide sequence: TGTGCCAGCAGCGTTTCAGGGGGCAGCACCGGGGAGCTGTTTTTT.

The chain uses TRBV5-4 and TRBJ1-1; weak D call: TRBD1 (5 bases). The germline V and J ends were trimmed by 2 bases and 1 base, with 6 bases remaining between them. In germline, CDR1 is SGHNT, CDR2 YYREEE (reference sequence). This CDR3 has 13 amino acids. DNA of the CDR3: TGTGCCAGCAGCTTTGACAGGAACACTGAAGCTTTCTTT. It is translated as CASSFDRNTEAFF. Full variable domain (missing parts from reference TRBV5-4 and TRBJ1-1): ETGVTQSPTHLIKTRGQQVTLRCSSQSGHNTVSWYQQALGQGPQFIFQYYREEENGRGNFPPRFSGLQFPNYSSELNVNALELDDSALYLCASSFDRNTEAFFGQGTRLTVV.

The chain has TRBV9 and TRBJ2-3; 13 nucleotides match TRBD2. J gave up 3 bases and V 3 bases, and 1 base lay outside the gene matches. The germline CDR1 and CDR2 sequences are SGDLS and YYNGEE. CDR3 length: 15 amino acids. The CDR3 bases are TGTGCCAGCAGCGAGGGACTAGCGGGAACAGATACGCAGTATTTT. It yields the protein CASSEGLAGTDTQYF.

The chain links TRBV5-1 to TRBJ1-1, with a tentative D call TRBD1 (5 bases). The germline V gene has CDR1 SGHRS and CDR2 YFSETQ. The V end lost 3 bases, the J end lost 0 bases, and 6 bases lay between the germline ends. There are 13 residues in the CDR3. The CDR3: CASSSTVNTEAFF. The DNA of the CDR3 is TGCGCCAGCAGCTCGACAGTGAACACTGAAGCTTTCTTT.

The chain has TRBV7-9 and TRBJ2-5; 10 bases map to TRBD2. Germline V gene lookup returns CDR1 SEHNR and CDR2 FQNEAQ (reference sequence). The CDR3 consists of 19 residues. J was trimmed by 1 base and V by 2 bases; bases with no gene match: 13. The CDR3 spells CASSLFGLAGEWGQETQYF. The DNA for the CDR3 is TGTGCCAGCAGCTTATTTGGTCTAGCGGGAGAGTGGGGCCAAGAGACCCAGTACTTC. The entire variable domain, with the rest obtained from reference TRBV7-9 and TRBJ2-5, is as follows: DTGVSQNPRHKITKRGQNVTFRCDPISEHNRLYWYRQTLGQGPEFLTYFQNEAQLEKSRLLSDRFSAERPKGSFSTLEIQRTEQGDSAMYLCASSLFGLAGEWGQETQYFGPGTRLLVL.

The chain joins TRBV6-6 to TRBJ1-5; 7 nucleotides match TRBD1. CDR3 size: 13 residues. Germline values: CDR1 MNHNY, CDR2 SVGAGI (reference sequence). Trimming cost V 5 bases and J 4 bases; bases outside gene matches: 2. The DNA for the CDR3 is TGTGCCAGCAGTGGGACAGAAAATCAGCCCCAGCATTTT. The encoded protein is CASSGTENQPQHF.

The chain has TRBV12-5 and TRBJ2-1; 10 bases are a match to TRBD1. The germline CDR1 and CDR2 sequences are LGHNT and FRNRAP. V shed 8 bases and J 4 bases; nucleotides not matched to a gene: 8. The CDR3 has 15 residues. The CDR3: CASSIGDRGYNEQFF. The CDR3 DNA reads as TGTGCTAGTAGTATCGGGGACAGGGGTTACAATGAGCAGTTCTTC. The full variable domain, completed using reference TRBV12-5 and TRBJ2-1, is DARVTQTPRHKVTEMGQEVTMRCQPILGHNTVFWYRQTMMQGLELLAYFRNRAPLDDSGMPKDRFSAEMPDATLATLKIQPSEPRDSAVYFCASSIGDRGYNEQFFGPGTRLTVL.

The chain combines TRBV7-9 with TRBJ1-1; unclear D gene. CDR1 SEHNR and CDR2 FQNEAQ come from the germline V gene (reference sequence). Trimming took 1 base from V and 5 from J, leaving 14 bases between them. This CDR3 has 15 amino acids. The DNA for the CDR3 is TGTGCCAGCAGCTTAGACTCGCTACGAAGAACTGAAGCTTTCTTT. This gives the protein CASSLDSLRRTEAFF. The variable domain in full, completed from reference TRBV7-9 and TRBJ1-1, reads DTGVSQNPRHKITKRGQNVTFRCDPISEHNRLYWYRQTLGQGPEFLTYFQNEAQLEKSRLLSDRFSAERPKGSFSTLEIQRTEQGDSAMYLCASSLDSLRRTEAFFGQGTRLTVV.

This rearrangement joins TRBV6-1 to TRBJ2-7; 9 positions match TRBD1. CDR3 length: 14 residues. The V gene's germline CDR1 is MNHNS and CDR2 SASEGT. With 7 bases clipped from V and 3 bases from J, the junction kept 7 bases outside the gene matches. Here the CDR3 DNA reads TGTGCCAGCATCGACGACAGGGGGAACTACGAGCAGTACGTC. Its translation is CASIDDRGNYEQYV.

This CDR3 reads CASSVHWGTRSYIQYF. For the CDR3, the DNA is TGTGCCAGCAGCGTACATTGGGGGACTAGGTCATACATTCAGTACTTC. The chain is built from TRBV9 and TRBJ2-4; TRBD2 aligns across 8 bases. Germline trimming cut 1 base from V and 8 bases from J; bases unmatched to any gene: 11. CDR1 is SGDLS, CDR2 YYNGEE, per germline. The CDR3 is made up of 16 amino acids.

This chain joins TRBV6-1 and TRBJ2-7; TRBD1 aligns across 11 bases. The CDR3 sequence is 14 residues long. The germline gives CDR1 MNHNS, CDR2 SASEGT. J gave up 5 bases and V 6 bases, and 6 bases lay outside the gene matches. Here the CDR3 reads CASRPGQGVHEQYF. The CDR3, as DNA: TGTGCCAGCAGACCGGGACAGGGGGTACACGAGCAGTACTTC.

This chain connects TRBV7-3 to TRBJ2-5, with 16 bases that match TRBD2. This CDR3 has 15 amino acids. In germline, CDR1 is SGHTA, CDR2 FQGTGA. Losses at the gene ends were 4 bases for V and 5 bases for J; bases not matched to a gene: 1. Here the CDR3 DNA reads TGTGCCAGCAGCTCGGGACTAGCGGGAGGGGAGACCCAGTACTTC. It translates to CASSSGLAGGETQYF.

The rearrangement links TRBV28 to TRBJ1-5; maybe TRBD1 (5 bases). Germline CDR1 reads MDHEN; CDR2 reads SYDVKM. This CDR3 is built from 12 residues. The germline V and J ends were trimmed by 2 bases and 10 bases, with 9 bases remaining between them. Here the CDR3 DNA reads TGTGCCAGCAGTTTACCAGGGACTCCCCAGCATTTT. It translates to CASSLPGTPQHF.

This rearrangement joins TRBV10-1 to TRBJ2-3, with 8 bases that match TRBD2. Germline assignment: CDR1 WNHNN and CDR2 SYGVQD (reference sequence). The CDR3 runs to 16 residues. V shed 3 bases and J 4 bases; nucleotides not matched to a gene: 9. The CDR3 DNA follows: TGCGCCAGCAGTGATCCCAAGACTAGCGTGGCAGATACGCAGTATTTT. It encodes CASSDPKTSVADTQYF.

V and J are TRBV11-3 and TRBJ2-1; D is perhaps TRBD2 (5 bases). Trimming left V 4 bases short and J 2 bases short, with 12 bases between. CDR1 and CDR2 from the germline V gene are SGHNT and YENEEA. The CDR3 loop spans 15 amino acids. CDR3 protein: CASSSRGQTYNEQFF. CDR3 sequence (DNA): TGTGCCAGCAGCTCTCGGGGTCAGACCTACAATGAGCAGTTCTTC.